Sequencing of this T cell receptor (beta chain) was carried out in a study of cytomegalovirus exposure and HLA in healthy donors. Study-wide results and limits: The TCR clusters that emerged in the first cohort tended, a later analysis found, to co-occur in the 120 or so validation repertoires. A few of the chains that were CMV-associated were confirmed in vitro to be specific for CMV antigens. For cytomegalovirus status, the classifier reportedly gave diagnoses with high specificity and sensitivity.

Repertoires were generated with immunoSEQ multiplex PCR, while TCRdb's copy carries only in-frame clones and drops some. The repertoire holds about 120,000 clones, with 89% as singletons. About this clone itself: Antigen unknown.

The CDR3 length is 13 residues. Deletions cut 4 bases from V and 7 bases from J, with 13 bases between. The V gene's germline CDR1 is MDHEN and CDR2 SYDVKM. Sequences were obtained from PBMCs. This chain uses TRBV28 with TRBJ1-2; D gene uncertain. The clonotype was recovered from a woman between 18 and 29 years old in good health and CMV-seronegative. In nucleotides, the CDR3 is TGTGCCAGCAGTTCACATGACATGGCTGGCTACACCTTC. This sequence encodes CASSSHDMAGYTF.